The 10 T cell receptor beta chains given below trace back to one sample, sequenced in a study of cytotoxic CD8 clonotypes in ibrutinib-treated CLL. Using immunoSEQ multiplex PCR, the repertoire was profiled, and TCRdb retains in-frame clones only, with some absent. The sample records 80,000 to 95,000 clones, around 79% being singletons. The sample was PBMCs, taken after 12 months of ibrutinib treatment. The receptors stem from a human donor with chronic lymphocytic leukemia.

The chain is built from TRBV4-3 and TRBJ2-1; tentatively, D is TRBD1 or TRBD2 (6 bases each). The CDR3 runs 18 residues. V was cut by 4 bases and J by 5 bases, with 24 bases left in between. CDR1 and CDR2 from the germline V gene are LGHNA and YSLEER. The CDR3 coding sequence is TGCGCCAGCAGCCCCCAAACGACCCCCTTCGGGGGCGACAATGAGCAGTTCTTC. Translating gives CASSPQTTPFGGDNEQFF.

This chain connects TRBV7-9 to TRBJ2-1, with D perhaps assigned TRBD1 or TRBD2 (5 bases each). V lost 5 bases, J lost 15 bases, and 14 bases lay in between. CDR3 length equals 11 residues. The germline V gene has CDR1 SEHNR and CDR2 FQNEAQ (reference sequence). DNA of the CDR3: TGTGCCAGCAGCCCAATGGGACGGGCGTTCTTC. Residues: CASSPMGRAFF.

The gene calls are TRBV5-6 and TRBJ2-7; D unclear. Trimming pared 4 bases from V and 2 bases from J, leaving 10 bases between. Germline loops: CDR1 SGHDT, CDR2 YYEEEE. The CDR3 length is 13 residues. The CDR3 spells CASSGSVPYEQYF. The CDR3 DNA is TGTGCCAGCAGCGGATCGGTCCCCTACGAGCAGTACTTC.

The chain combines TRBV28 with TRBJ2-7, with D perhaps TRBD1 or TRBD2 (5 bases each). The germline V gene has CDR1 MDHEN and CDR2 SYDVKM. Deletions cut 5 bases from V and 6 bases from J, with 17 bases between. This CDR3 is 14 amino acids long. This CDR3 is CASSPGPWGAEQYF. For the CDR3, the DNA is TGTGCCAGCAGTCCGGGACCTTGGGGTGCCGAGCAGTACTTC.

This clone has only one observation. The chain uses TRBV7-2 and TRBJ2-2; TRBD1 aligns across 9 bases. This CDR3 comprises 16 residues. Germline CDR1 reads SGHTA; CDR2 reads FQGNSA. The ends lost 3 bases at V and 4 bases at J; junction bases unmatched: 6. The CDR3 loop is CASSLSPQGATGELFF. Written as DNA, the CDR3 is TGTGCCAGCAGCTTGTCCCCACAGGGGGCCACCGGGGAGCTGTTTTTT.

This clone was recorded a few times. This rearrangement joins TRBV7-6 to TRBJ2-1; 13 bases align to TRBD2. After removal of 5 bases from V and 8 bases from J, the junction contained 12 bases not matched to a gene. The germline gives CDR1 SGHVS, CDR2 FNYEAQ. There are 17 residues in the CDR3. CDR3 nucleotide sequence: TGTGCCAGCAGCCCAACTAGCGGGGGGGCCTTCGGGGATGAGCAGTTCTTC. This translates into CASSPTSGGAFGDEQFF.

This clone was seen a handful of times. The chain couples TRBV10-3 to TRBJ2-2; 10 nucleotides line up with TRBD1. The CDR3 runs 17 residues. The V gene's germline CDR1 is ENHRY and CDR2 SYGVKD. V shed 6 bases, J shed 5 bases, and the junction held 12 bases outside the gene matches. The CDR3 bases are TGTGCCATCAGGGCCGGTGGGGACAGGGGTTGGACCGGGGAGCTGTTTTTT. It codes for CAIRAGGDRGWTGELFF.

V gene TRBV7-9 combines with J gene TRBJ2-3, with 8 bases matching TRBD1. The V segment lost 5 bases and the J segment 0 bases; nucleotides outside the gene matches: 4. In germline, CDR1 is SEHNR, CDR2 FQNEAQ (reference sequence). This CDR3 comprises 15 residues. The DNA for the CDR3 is TGTGCCAGCAGCCCGACAGGGGATAGCACAGATACGCAGTATTTT. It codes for CASSPTGDSTDTQYF.

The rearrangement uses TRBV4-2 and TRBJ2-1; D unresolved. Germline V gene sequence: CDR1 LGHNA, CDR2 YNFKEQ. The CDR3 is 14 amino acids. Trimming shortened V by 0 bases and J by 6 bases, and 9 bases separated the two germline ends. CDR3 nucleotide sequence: TGTGCCAGCAGCCAAGATCGTCTCACCAATGAGCAGTTCTTC. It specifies CASSQDRLTNEQFF.

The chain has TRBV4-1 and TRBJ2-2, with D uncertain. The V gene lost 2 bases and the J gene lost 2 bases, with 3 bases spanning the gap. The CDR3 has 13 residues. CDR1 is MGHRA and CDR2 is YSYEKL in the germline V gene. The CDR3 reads CASSQHNTGELFF. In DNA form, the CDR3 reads TGCGCCAGCAGCCAACATAACACCGGGGAGCTGTTTTTT.